This T cell receptor beta chain stems from a study of neurological immune-mediated disorders. Study results and caveats: Multiple sclerosis, the disease with the least TCR clonal expansion, fell below healthy controls, whereas HTLV-1-associated myelopathy showed the most.

This CDR3 contains 19 residues. Per the germline V gene, CDR1 is SGHTA and CDR2 is FQGTGA. Deletions cut 5 bases from V and 1 base from J, with 26 bases between. Via MiXCR, TCRdb re-called the 5' RACE reads, giving one row per CDR3 protein. The sample includes about 20,000 distinct CDR3 sequences, more than 9% seen only once; the top ten take about a fifth. This clonotype was seen repeatedly, ten times or more. The antigen is undetermined. This clonotype was sampled from an older woman with HTLV-1-associated myelopathy (HAM/TSP). Sequencing was carried out using PBMCs. The chain uses TRBV7-3 and TRBJ2-5, with D possibly being TRBD2 (5 bases). Here the CDR3 reads CASSRGVVGLAVRQETQYF. The CDR3 region has the DNA TGTGCCAGCAGCCGAGGCGTAGTTGGGCTAGCAGTGCGCCAAGAGACCCAGTACTTC.